This TCR beta chain stems from a study of cytomegalovirus exposure and HLA in healthy donors. About the research overall: Counted in an early data release were about 85 million unique TCRs from HLA-typed donors.

The study, taken as a whole, reports: The likely origin of a cluster of highly shared sequence variants was a sequencing artifact. Follow-up analysis later connected one missense variant in DCLRE1C with trimming of TCR beta V- and J-genes.

Of note for this clone: Its antigen is as yet unknown.

Both 60 Vbeta primers and 13 Jbeta primers went into the PCR. Measured with immunoSEQ multiplex PCR; TCRdb has only the in-frame clones, and not every one. Recorded here are 75,000 to 95,000 clones; the top ten clones represent about 5.5%. Germline V gene data show CDR1 as SGHTA and CDR2 as FQGNSA. The CDR3 sequence is 14 residues long. Deletions cut 7 bases from V and 9 bases from J, with 21 bases between. The origin of this receptor is a girl aged 10 to 17 in good health and CMV-seropositive. The chain uses TRBV7-2 and TRBJ2-5; D might be TRBD2 (5 bases). The sequenced sample was PBMCs. CDR3: CASNPKLEGQAQYF. The CDR3 nucleotides are TGTGCCAGCAACCCTAAGTTAGAGGGCCAGGCCCAGTACTTC.